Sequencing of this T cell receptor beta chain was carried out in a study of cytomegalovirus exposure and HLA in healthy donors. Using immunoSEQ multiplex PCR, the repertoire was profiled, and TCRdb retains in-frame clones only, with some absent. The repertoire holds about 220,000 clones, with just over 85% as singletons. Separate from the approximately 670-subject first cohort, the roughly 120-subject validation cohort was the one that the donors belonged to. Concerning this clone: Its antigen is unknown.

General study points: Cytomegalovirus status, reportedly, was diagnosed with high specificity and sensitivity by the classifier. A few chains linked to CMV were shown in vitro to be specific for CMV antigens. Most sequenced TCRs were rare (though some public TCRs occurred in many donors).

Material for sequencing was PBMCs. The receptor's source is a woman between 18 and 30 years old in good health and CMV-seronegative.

The CDR3: CASSLVSRQGEAFF. The CDR3 nucleotides are TGTGCCAGCAGCTTAGTTTCGAGACAGGGTGAAGCTTTCTTT. J is TRBJ1-1 and V is TRBV7-9; TRBD1 matches at 7 bases. Germline V CDR1 and CDR2: SEHNR, FQNEAQ (reference sequence). Germline trimming cut 1 base from V and 7 bases from J; bases unmatched to any gene: 6. The length of the CDR3 is 14 residues.